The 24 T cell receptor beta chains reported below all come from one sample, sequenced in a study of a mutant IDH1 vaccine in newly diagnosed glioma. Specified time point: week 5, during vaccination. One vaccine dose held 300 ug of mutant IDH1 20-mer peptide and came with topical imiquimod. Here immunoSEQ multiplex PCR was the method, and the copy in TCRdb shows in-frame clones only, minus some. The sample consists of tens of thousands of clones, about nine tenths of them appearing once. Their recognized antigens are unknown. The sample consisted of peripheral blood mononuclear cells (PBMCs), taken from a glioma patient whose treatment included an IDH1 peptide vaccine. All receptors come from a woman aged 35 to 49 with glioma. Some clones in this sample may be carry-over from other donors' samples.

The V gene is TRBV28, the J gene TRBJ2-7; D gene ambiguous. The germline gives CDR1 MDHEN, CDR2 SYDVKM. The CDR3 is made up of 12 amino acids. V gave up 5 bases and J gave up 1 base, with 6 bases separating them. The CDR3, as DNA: TGTGCCAGCAGTGACGGATCCTACGAGCAGTACTTC. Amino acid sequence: CASSDGSYEQYF.

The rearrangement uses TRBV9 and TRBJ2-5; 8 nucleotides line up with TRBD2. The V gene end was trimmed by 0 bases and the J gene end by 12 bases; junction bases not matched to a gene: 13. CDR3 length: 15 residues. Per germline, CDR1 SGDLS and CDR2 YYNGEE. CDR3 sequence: CASSVADSLAGPEYF. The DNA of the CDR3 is TGTGCCAGCAGCGTAGCCGACTCGTTAGCGGGACCCGAGTACTTC.

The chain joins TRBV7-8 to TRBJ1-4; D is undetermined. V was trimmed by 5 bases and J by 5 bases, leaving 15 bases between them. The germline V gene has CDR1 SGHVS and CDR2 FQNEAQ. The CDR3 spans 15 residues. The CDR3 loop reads CASSTAPIRNEKLFF. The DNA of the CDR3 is TGTGCCAGCAGCACGGCCCCGATACGAAATGAAAAACTGTTTTTT.

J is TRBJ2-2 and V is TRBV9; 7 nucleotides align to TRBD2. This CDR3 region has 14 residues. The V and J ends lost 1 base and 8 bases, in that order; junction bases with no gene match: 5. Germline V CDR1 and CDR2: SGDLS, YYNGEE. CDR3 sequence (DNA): TGTGCCAGCAGCGTAAGCGGGGCCCGGGGGGAGCTGTTTTTT. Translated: CASSVSGARGELFF.

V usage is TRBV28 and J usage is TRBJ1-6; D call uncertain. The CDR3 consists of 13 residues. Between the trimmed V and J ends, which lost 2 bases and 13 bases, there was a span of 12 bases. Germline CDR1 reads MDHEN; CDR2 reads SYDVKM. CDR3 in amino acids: CASSLPDLQPLHF. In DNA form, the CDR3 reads TGTGCCAGCAGTTTACCCGACCTTCAGCCCCTCCACTTT. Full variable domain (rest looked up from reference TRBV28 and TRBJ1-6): DVKVTQSSRYLVKRTGEKVFLECVQDMDHENMFWYRQDPGLGLRLIYFSYDVKMKEKGDIPEGYSVSREKKERFSLILESASTNQTSMYLCASSLPDLQPLHFGNGTRLTVT.

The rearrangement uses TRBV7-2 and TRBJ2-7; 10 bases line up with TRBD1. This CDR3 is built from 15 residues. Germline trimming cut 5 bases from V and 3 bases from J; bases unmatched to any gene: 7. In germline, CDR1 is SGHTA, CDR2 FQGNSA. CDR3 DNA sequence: TGTGCCAGCAGCAGACCGGGACAGGGGATCTACGAGCAGTACTTC. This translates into CASSRPGQGIYEQYF. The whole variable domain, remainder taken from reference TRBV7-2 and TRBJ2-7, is GAGVSQSPSNKVTEKGKDVELRCDPISGHTALYWYRQSLGQGLEFLIYFQGNSAPDKSGLPSDRFSAERTGGSVSTLTIQRTQQEDSAVYLCASSRPGQGIYEQYFGPGTRLTVT.

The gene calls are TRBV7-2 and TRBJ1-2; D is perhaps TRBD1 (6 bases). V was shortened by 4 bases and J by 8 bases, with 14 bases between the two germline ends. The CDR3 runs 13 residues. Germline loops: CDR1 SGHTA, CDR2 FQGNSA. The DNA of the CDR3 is TGTGCCAGCAGCTGGGGGCAGGCGGGAGGCTACACCTTC. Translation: CASSWGQAGGYTF.

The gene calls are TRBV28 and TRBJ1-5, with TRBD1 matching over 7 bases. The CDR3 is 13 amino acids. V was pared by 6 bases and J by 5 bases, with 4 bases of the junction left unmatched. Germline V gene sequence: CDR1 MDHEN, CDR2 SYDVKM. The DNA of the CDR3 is TGTGCCAGCAGCCGGAGGGGGCATCAGCCCCAGCATTTT. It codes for CASSRRGHQPQHF.

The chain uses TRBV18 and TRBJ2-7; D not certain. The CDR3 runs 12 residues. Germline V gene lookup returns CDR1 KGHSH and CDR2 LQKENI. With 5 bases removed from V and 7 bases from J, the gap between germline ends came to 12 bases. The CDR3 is CASSSTSREQYF. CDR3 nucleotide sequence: TGTGCCAGCTCATCGACTTCCAGGGAGCAGTACTTC.

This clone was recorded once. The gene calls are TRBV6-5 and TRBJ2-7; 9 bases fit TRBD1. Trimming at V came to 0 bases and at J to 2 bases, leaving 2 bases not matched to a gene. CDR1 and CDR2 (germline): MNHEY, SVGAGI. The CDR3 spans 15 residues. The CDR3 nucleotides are TGTGCCAGCAGTTACTCCGGGACAGGGCCCTACGAGCAGTACTTC. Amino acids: CASSYSGTGPYEQYF.

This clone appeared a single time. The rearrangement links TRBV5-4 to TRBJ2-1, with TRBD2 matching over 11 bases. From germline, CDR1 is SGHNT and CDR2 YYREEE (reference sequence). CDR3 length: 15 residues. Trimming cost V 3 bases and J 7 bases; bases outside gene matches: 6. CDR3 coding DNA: TGTGCCAGCAGCTATCTAGCGGGAGGAGAGAATGAGCAGTTCTTC. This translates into CASSYLAGGENEQFF.

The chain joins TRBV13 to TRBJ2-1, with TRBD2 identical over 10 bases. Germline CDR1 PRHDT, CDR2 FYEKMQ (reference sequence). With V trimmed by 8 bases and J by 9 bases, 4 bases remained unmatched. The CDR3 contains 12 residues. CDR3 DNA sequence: TGTGCCAGCGAGCGGGGGGGCGGTGAGCAGTTCTTC. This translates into CASERGGGEQFF.

The CDR3 region is CASSTFLGAGGPSATDTQYF. The CDR3 coding sequence is TGTGCCAGCAGCACATTTTTAGGGGCGGGGGGGCCATCCGCCACAGATACGCAGTATTTT. This sequence joins TRBV7-8 and TRBJ2-3; 9 bases align to TRBD2. Germline lookup yields CDR1 SGHVS and CDR2 FQNEAQ. The CDR3 spans 20 residues. V shed 5 bases and J 2 bases; nucleotides not matched to a gene: 20. The variable domain in full, with the rest retrieved from reference TRBV7-8 and TRBJ2-3, is GAGVSQSPRYKVAKRGQDVALRCDPISGHVSLFWYQQALGQGPEFLTYFQNEAQLDKSGLPSDRFFAERPEGSVSTLKIQRTQQEDSAVYLCASSTFLGAGGPSATDTQYFGPGTRLTVL.

The CDR3 loop is CASSERRGNTEAFF. As DNA, the CDR3 is TGTGCCAGCAGTGAAAGAAGGGGGAACACTGAAGCTTTCTTT. The chain combines TRBV6-1 with TRBJ1-1, with a tentative D call TRBD1 (5 bases). Looked up from germline, CDR1 is MNHNS and CDR2 is SASEGT. The CDR3 has 14 amino acids. Trimming removed 2 bases from V and 1 base from J, with 8 bases in between.

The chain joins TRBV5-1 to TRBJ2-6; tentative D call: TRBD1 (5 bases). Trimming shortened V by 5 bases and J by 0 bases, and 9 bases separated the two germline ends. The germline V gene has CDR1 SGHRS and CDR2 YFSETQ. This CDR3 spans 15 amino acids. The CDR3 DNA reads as TGCGCCAGCAGGCACAGGTACTCTGGGGCCAACGTCCTGACTTTC. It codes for CASRHRYSGANVLTF.

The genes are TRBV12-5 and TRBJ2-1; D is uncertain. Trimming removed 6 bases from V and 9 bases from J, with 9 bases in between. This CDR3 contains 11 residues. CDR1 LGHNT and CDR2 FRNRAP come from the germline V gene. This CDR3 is CASGGLFEQFF. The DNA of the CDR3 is TGTGCTAGTGGCGGTTTGTTTGAGCAGTTCTTC.

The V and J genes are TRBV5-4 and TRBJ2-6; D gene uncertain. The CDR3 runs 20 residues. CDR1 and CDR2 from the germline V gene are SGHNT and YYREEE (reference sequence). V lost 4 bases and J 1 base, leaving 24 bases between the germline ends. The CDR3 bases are TGTGCCAGCAGCCCGCTGCCCTTCGAGGTTTCGCTATCTGGGGCCAACGTCCTGACTTTC. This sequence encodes CASSPLPFEVSLSGANVLTF.

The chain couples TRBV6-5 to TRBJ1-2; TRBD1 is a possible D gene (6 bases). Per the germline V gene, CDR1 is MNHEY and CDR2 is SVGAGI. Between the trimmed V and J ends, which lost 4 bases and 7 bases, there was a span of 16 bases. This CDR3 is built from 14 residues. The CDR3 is CASSSGQGWGGYTF. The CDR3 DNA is TGTGCCAGCAGTTCCGGCCAGGGGTGGGGTGGCTACACCTTC.

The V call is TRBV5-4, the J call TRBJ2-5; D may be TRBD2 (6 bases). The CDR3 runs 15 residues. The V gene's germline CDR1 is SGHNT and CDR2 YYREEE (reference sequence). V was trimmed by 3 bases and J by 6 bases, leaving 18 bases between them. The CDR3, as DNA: TGTGCCAGCAGCTCACGCCTTACTAGCAGGCAGACCCAGTACTTC. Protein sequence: CASSSRLTSRQTQYF.

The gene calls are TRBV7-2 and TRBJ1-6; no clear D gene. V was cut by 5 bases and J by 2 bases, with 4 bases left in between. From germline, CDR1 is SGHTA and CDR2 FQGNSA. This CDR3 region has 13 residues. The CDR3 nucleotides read TGTGCCAGCAGCCCCCCCTATAATTCACCCCTCCACTTT. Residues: CASSPPYNSPLHF. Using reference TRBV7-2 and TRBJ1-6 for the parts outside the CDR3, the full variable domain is GAGVSQSPSNKVTEKGKDVELRCDPISGHTALYWYRQSLGQGLEFLIYFQGNSAPDKSGLPSDRFSAERTGGSVSTLTIQRTQQEDSAVYLCASSPPYNSPLHFGNGTRLTVT.

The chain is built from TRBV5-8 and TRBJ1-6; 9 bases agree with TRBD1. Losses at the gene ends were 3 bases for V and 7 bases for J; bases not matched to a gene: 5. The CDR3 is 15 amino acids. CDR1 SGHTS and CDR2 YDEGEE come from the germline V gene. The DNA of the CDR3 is TGTGCCAGCAGCTGGGGACAGGGAGGCAATTCACCCCTCCACTTT. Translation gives CASSWGQGGNSPLHF. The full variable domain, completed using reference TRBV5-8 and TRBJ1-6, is EAGVTQSPTHLIKTRGQQATLRCSPISGHTSVYWYQQALGLGLQFLLWYDEGEERNRGNFPPRFSGRQFPNYSSELNVNALELEDSALYLCASSWGQGGNSPLHFGNGTRLTVT.

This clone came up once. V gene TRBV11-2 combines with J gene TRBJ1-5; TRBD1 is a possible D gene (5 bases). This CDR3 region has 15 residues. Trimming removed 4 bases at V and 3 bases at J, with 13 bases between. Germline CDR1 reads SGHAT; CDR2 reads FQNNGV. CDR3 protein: CASSSLTGNNQPQHF. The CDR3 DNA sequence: TGTGCCAGCAGCTCGTTAACAGGAAACAATCAGCCCCAGCATTTT.

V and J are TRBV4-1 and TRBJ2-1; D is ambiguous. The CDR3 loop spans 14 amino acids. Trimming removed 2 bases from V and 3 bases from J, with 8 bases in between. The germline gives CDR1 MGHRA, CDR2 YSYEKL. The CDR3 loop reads CASSQSDLYNEQFF. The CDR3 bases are TGCGCCAGCAGCCAATCGGACCTCTACAATGAGCAGTTCTTC.

The CDR3 sequence: CASSPAGATNEKLFF. The DNA for the CDR3 is TGTGCCAGCAGTCCGGCGGGGGCGACTAATGAAAAACTGTTTTTT. The chain uses TRBV28 and TRBJ1-4; perhaps TRBD1 as D (6 bases). Germline V gene data show CDR1 as MDHEN and CDR2 as SYDVKM. The CDR3 extends over 15 amino acids. With 5 bases removed from V and 2 bases from J, the gap between germline ends came to 12 bases.